The entry below gives a single T cell receptor (beta chain) sequence along with its context. The target of this receptor is not known. Per-nucleotide qualities are absent, and no much larger clonotype sits a single base away. From a lookup of the germline V gene, CDR1 and CDR2 are SGHRS and YFSETQ. The junction carries 19 bases between V and J, which are trimmed by 6 bases and 4 bases respectively. Inclusive of the bounding cysteine and phenylalanine, the CDR3 is 15 residues long. The only DNA kept is the CDR3, 45 bases in frame from the first base. The time point label for this specimen denotes: baseline before first vaccination. Samples from vaccinated people were obtained from the UK trials COV001 and COV002, which included a single-blind randomized controlled phase 2/3 trial of AZD1222 (ChAdOx1 nCoV-19) in healthy adults. Trial participant PBMC samples were collected at day 0 and day 28 after the second dose for TCRbeta chain sequencing.

The CDR3 regions of human TCRbeta chains were analyzed by immunosequencing. Regarding the original processing steps: Repertoire TCRs were checked for matches against a reference library of SARS-CoV-2-specific TCRs that had been generated using the MIRA antigen-specificity platform. Breadth was defined as the fraction of unique TCRs that were SARS-CoV-2-associated. Depth was defined as the fraction of total T cells that were SARS-CoV-2-associated. Using the MIRA data, every spike-specific TCR was mapped to the spike region that the TCR reacted to and assigned to either a CD4 or a CD8 class. Log10-transformed breadth and depth values were compared by one-way ANOVA with Sidak's multiple comparisons tests. TCRdb provides this immuneACCESS table in a form limited to in-frame rearrangements. Some clones are lacking; in checked studies, under half of them reflect an unresolved V gene, and why the rest are absent is not known. The DNA was the basis for D and trimming; V, J and clone size are from that table. This sample holds roughly 100,000 clones; roughly 90% were observed only once. The ten biggest clones cover 18% of the sample.

This sample stems from a study of T cell responses to AZD1222 COVID-19 vaccine (dated by TCRdb to the early 2020s). Describing the broader study: Because spike-specific TCR depth and breadth did not differ between the two schedules, AZD1222 recipients who got a second dose at roughly 4 weeks were pooled with those who got a second dose at roughly 12 weeks. A total of approximately 240 trial participants underwent TCR sequencing, of whom nearly 210 had received two doses of AZD1222 and some 25 had received two doses of the MenACWY control vaccine. Trial participants were enrolled by age into subgroups of 18-55, 56-69 and 70-plus years, and around 150, 29 and 61 TCR-sequenced participants, respectively, were included in these subgroups.

General study outcomes and caveats: Because no samples from the day 14 peak response were available, repertoires could be characterized only after the peak T cell response. Nearly half of unique spike-specific TCRs reportedly recognized epitopes outside regions mutated in the B.1.351 and B.1.1.7 variants. Vaccine-associated CD4 TCRs spanned the whole spike protein, with dominant responses in regions 160-218 and 743-854. Conclusions about previously exposed vaccinees are limited, since just six AZD1222 recipients were seropositive for SARS-CoV-2 at baseline. Participants were mostly white British and included more females than males, and it was suggested by the authors that clonal diversity may have been underestimated. The 56-69-year group was small, and its depth increase did not reach significance, likely because of low power. Spike-specific TCR breadth and depth rose significantly after two AZD1222 doses compared with day 0 and with MenACWY recipients.

This chain joins TRBV5-1 to TRBJ2-5; perhaps TRBD2 is the D gene, with 6 bases matching. This TCR was recovered from an adult in good health. The sample in question was peripheral blood, obtained on day 0 of AZD1222 vaccination. The CDR3 sequence is CASTQIGGSIETQYF. The DNA sequence is given as TGCGCCAGCACACAGATCGGGGGTTCCATAGAGACCCAGTACTTC.